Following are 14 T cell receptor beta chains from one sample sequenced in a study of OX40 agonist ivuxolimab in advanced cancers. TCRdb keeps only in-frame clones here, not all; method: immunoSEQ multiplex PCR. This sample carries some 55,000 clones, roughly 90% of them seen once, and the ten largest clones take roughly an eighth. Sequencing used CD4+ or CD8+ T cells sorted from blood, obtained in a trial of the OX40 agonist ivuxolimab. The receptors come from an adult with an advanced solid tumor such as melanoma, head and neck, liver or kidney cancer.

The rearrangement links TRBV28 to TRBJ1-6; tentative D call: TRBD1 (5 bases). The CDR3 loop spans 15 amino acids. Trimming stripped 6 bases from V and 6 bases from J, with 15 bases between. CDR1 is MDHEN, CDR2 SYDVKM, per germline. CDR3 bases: TGTGCCAGCAGGGGGGGGGAGGGGAGTAATTCACCCCTCCACTTT. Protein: CASRGGEGSNSPLHF.

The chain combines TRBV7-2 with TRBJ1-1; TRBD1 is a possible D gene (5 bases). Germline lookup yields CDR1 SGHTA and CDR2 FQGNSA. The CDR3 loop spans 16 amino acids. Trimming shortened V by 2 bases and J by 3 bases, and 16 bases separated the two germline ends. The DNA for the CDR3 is TGTGCCAGCAGCTTATTGGGGGGGTCAACGGACACTGAAGCTTTCTTT. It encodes CASSLLGGSTDTEAFF.

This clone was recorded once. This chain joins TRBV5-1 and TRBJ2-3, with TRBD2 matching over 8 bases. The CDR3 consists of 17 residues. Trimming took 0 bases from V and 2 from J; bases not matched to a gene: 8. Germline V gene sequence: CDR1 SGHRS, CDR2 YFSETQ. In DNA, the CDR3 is TGCGCCAGCAGCTTGGCGTGGAGCGGGAGATACACAGATACGCAGTATTTT. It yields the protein CASSLAWSGRYTDTQYF.

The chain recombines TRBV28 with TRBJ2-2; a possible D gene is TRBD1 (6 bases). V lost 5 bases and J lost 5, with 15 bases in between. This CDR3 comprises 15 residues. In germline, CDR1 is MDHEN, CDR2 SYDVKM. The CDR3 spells CASSAQGPQTGELFF. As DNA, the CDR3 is TGTGCCAGCAGTGCACAGGGCCCCCAAACCGGGGAGCTGTTTTTT.

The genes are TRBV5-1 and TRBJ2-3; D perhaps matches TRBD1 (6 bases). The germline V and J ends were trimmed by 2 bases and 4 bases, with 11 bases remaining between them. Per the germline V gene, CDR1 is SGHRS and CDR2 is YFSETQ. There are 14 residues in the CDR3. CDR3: CASSFGQSPDTQYF. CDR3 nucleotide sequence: TGCGCCAGCAGCTTTGGACAGAGCCCAGATACGCAGTATTTT.

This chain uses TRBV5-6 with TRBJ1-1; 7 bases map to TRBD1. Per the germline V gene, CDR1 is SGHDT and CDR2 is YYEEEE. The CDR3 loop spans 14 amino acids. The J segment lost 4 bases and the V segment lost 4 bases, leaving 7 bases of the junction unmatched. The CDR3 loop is CASSPPGGSTEAFF. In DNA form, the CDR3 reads TGTGCCAGCAGCCCCCCAGGGGGGAGCACTGAAGCTTTCTTT.

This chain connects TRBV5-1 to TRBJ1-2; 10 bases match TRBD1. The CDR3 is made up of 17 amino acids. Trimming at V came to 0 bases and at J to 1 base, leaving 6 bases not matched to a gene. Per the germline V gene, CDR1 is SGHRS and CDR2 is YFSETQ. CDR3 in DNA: TGCGCCAGCAGCTTGGGGACAGGGGGTAATTTTAACTATGGCTACACCTTC. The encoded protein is CASSLGTGGNFNYGYTF.

CDR3 loop: CASSLRRVFEQYF. CDR3 nucleotides: TGTGCCAGCAGTTTAAGGAGAGTTTTCGAGCAGTACTTC. The rearrangement joins TRBV28 to TRBJ2-7; D is unresolved. V was clipped by 2 bases and J by 6 bases, with 11 bases between them. Germline V gene lookup returns CDR1 MDHEN and CDR2 SYDVKM. The CDR3 length is 13 residues.

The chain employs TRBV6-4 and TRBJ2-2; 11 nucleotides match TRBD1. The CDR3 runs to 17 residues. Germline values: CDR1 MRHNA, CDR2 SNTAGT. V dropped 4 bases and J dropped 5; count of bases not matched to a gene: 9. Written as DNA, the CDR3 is TGTGCCAGCAGTGTTTCTTCGGGACAGGGGGGAACCGGGGAGCTGTTTTTT. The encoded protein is CASSVSSGQGGTGELFF.

Written as DNA, the CDR3 is TGCGCCAGCAGTTACAGCCATAGCTCCTACGAGCAGTACTTC. As protein: CASSYSHSSYEQYF. V gene TRBV5-1 combines with J gene TRBJ2-5, with unresolved D. Judging by the DNA end, TRBJ2-7 fits better; the J call may be wrong. Germline V lookup: CDR1 SGHRS, CDR2 YFSETQ. The length of the CDR3 is 14 residues.

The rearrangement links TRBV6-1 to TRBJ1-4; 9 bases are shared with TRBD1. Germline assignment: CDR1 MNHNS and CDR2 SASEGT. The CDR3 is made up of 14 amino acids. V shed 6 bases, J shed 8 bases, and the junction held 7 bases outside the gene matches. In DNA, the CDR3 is TGTGCCAGCAGCGAGACAGGGGGAGGGGAAAAACTGTTTTTT. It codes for CASSETGGGEKLFF.

CDR3 residues: CASSFQETQYF. The CDR3 DNA sequence: TGCGCCAGCAGTTTCCAAGAGACCCAGTACTTC. This chain links TRBV5-1 with TRBJ2-5; no firm D call. V was clipped by 5 bases and J by 1 base, with 3 bases between them. The CDR3 runs to 11 residues. CDR1 is SGHRS and CDR2 is YFSETQ in the germline V gene.

Written as DNA, the CDR3 is TGTGCCAGCAGTTACGTAGGAACAGGGGGAACTGAAGCTTTCTTT. Its translation is CASSYVGTGGTEAFF. J is TRBJ1-1 and V is TRBV6-6; 8 nucleotides line up with TRBD1. Germline assignment: CDR1 MNHNY and CDR2 SVGAGI (reference sequence). The CDR3 length is 15 residues. The V gene end was trimmed by 2 bases and the J gene end by 5 bases; junction bases not matched to a gene: 7.

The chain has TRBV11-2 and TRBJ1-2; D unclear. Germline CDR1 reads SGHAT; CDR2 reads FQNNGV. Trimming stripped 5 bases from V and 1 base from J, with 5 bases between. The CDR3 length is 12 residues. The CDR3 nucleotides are TGTGCCAGCAGCCGCGTTAACTATGGCTACACCTTC. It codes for CASSRVNYGYTF.